The clone carrying this T cell receptor beta chain was counted ten times or more. Time point in this sample: persistent/refractory GD, antithyroid drugs over 5 years with positive TRAb. PBMCs provided the RNA from which the TCR library was made. The germline gives CDR1 MDHEN, CDR2 SYDVKM. V gave up 8 bases and J gave up 9 bases, with 17 bases separating them. This CDR3 is 14 amino acids long. This sample is drawn from a study of regulatory T cells in long-lasting Graves disease. According to the study, TCR beta libraries were built with iRepertoire HTBI primers and CDR3-region Arm-PCR. Per the original methods: Identification of gene segments yielded around 64 TRBV and roughly 15 TRBJ across samples. TCRdb reprocessed the multiplex PCR reads with MiXCR, giving one entry per CDR3 protein. These V and J calls are TCRdb output, not the study's own analysis. The sample has 400,000 to 500,000 distinct CDR3 sequences; roughly a fifth are singletons.

Material: peripheral blood mononuclear cells (PBMCs), obtained when the disease was refractory, from a patient treated with antithyroid drugs. The chain joins TRBV28 to TRBJ1-6; no clear D gene. The TCR comes from a female donor with Graves disease. This CDR3 reads CASASPGEISPLHF. As DNA, the CDR3 is TGTGCCAGCGCCTCCCCCGGGGAAATTTCACCCCTCCACTTT.